Each of the 9 T cell receptor beta chains below was sequenced from the same sample in a study of blood T cell repertoires in COVID-19. Method: immunoSEQ multiplex PCR; TCRdb's copy keeps in-frame clones and lacks some. The repertoire consists of over 100,000 clones, with over 75% occurring once and the leading ten covering about a tenth. Sequenced input: peripheral blood. The receptors derive from an elderly man with acute or convalescent COVID-19.

The rearrangement joins TRBV10-3 to TRBJ2-7; 7 nucleotides agree with TRBD2. This CDR3 is 14 amino acids long. After removal of 4 bases from V and 2 bases from J, the junction contained 5 bases not matched to a gene. Looked up from germline, CDR1 is ENHRY and CDR2 is SYGVKD. The CDR3 spells CAISGLAGTYEQYF. The DNA of the CDR3 is TGTGCCATCAGTGGGTTAGCGGGCACCTACGAGCAGTACTTC.

The genes are TRBV10-3 and TRBJ2-5, with 8 bases identical to TRBD2. J was trimmed by 4 bases and V by 9 bases; bases with no gene match: 7. CDR3 length: 13 amino acids. CDR1 and CDR2 (germline): ENHRY, SYGVKD. The CDR3 reads CAINSGTGETQYF. CDR3 nucleotide sequence: TGTGCCATTAATAGCGGGACCGGAGAGACCCAGTACTTC.

This clone has just a few counts. J is TRBJ1-2 and V is TRBV2; TRBD1 agrees at 9 bases. This CDR3 has 15 residues. Germline CDR1 SNHLY, CDR2 FYNNEI. V gave up 6 bases and J gave up 7 bases; unmatched junction bases: 12. CDR3 bases: TGTGCCAGCAGACTCATCACAGGGGGCTCTAGTGGCTACACCTTC. Its protein is CASRLITGGSSGYTF.

This clone was seen a few times. The CDR3 spells CASSPRERAFF. The DNA for the CDR3 is TGTGCCAGCAGCCCCCGGGAGAGAGCTTTCTTT. The chain has TRBV7-8 and TRBJ1-1, with D unclear. Germline V gene data show CDR1 as SGHVS and CDR2 as FQNEAQ. This CDR3 is 11 amino acids long. V lost 5 bases, J lost 10 bases, and 11 bases lay in between.

This chain uses TRBV7-3 with TRBJ1-2; maybe TRBD1 (5 bases). Trimming removed 5 bases at V and 2 bases at J, with 12 bases between. The CDR3 runs 14 residues. CDR1 SGHTA and CDR2 FQGTGA come from the germline V gene. The CDR3 coding sequence is TGTGCCAGCAGCCCCGAGGCAGGGAACTATGGCTACACCTTC. This codes for CASSPEAGNYGYTF.

V is TRBV5-1 and J is TRBJ2-7; 10 nucleotides match TRBD2. This CDR3 has 16 amino acids. V dropped 0 bases and J dropped 6; count of bases not matched to a gene: 9. Looked up from germline, CDR1 is SGHRS and CDR2 is YFSETQ. This chain's CDR3 is CASSLEPSGGPSEQYF. DNA of the CDR3: TGCGCCAGCAGCTTGGAACCTAGCGGGGGCCCCTCCGAGCAGTACTTC.

The chain uses TRBV12-3 or TRBV12-4 and TRBJ1-1, with D tentatively TRBD1 (6 bases). The CDR3 sequence is 12 residues long. The V and J ends lost 6 bases and 6 bases respectively, with 11 bases between them. The CDR3 region has the DNA TGTGCCAGCAGCCCAGGGGTCCCTGAAGCTTTCTTT. Its protein is CASSPGVPEAFF.

This clone is a singleton in its sample. V gene TRBV9 combines with J gene TRBJ2-2; TRBD2 aligns across 11 bases. Germline values: CDR1 SGDLS, CDR2 YYNGEE. The CDR3 loop spans 15 amino acids. The J segment lost 6 bases and the V segment lost 0 bases, leaving 1 base of the junction unmatched. The CDR3 here is CASSVVAGGAGELFF. The DNA for the CDR3 is TGTGCCAGCAGCGTAGTAGCGGGAGGGGCCGGGGAGCTGTTTTTT.

The gene calls are TRBV12-3 or TRBV12-4 and TRBJ1-1, with D maybe TRBD1 (5 bases). Trimming left V 4 bases short and J 6 bases short, with 9 bases between. The CDR3 sequence is 12 residues long. The CDR3 DNA sequence: TGTGCCAGCAGTTACCCGGGGGCTGAAGCTTTCTTT. Translated, it gives CASSYPGAEAFF.